This TCR beta chain derives from a study of shared clonotypes between healthy human individuals (TCRdb year 2020). Study-wide context: A couple of women and a few men aged 18 to 49 years were included in the cohort. The study deeply sequenced blood TCR repertoires of about 5 healthy adults to estimate repertoire size and the extent of clonotype sharing between individuals. Per donor, three plates each were used for CD4 naive and CD4 memory, two for CD8 naive, and one for CD8 memory. Different laboratories and diverse techniques were used to prepare libraries and sequence TCR repertoires, to increase sequencing depth and limit assay-specific biases. Between about 0.85 and 8.9 billion PBMCs per donor were obtained by leukapheresis.

A remark on this clone: The antigen it binds to is not known. Base qualities are not recorded, but no much larger clone differs from it by a single base.

Donors were healthy HIV-negative adults with no recently reported acute infections or vaccinations. All donors were Caucasian adults living in Nashville, Tennessee, USA. CD4+ T cells were enriched by magnetic negative selection, after which naive cells were positively selected on CD45RA and the negative fraction was taken as the memory subset. Blood was obtained by leukapheresis, after which PBMCs were separated by Ficoll-Histopaque density gradient centrifugation and cryopreserved in liquid nitrogen vapor phase. Analytical flow cytometry was used to check the purity and quantity of every magnetically sorted T cell population. From each sorted fraction, genomic DNA was isolated and quantified by UV absorbance on a Nanodrop 2000c. Using the deep immunoSEQ assay, multiplex PCR amplified TCR CDR3 regions from genomic DNA. Extracted genomic DNA from each cell subset was spread evenly across all wells of several immunoSEQ 96-well plates, with each plate serving as a replicate. For sorted subsets, 150 to 250 ng genomic DNA, equal to tens of thousands of T cell genomes, was loaded into each replicate PCR. Purified libraries were measured with a Qubit 3.0 fluorometer, size-checked on a Bioanalyzer 2100, and measured again with the KAPA Library Quantification kit. Every immunoSEQ 96-well plate was sequenced on a separate single-read 150-cycle Illumina NextSeq 550 flow cell. In the authors' own workflow: The immunoSEQ output contained only junctional sequences without quality scores, so filtering could not match that applied to full-length reads. Sequences were annotated with PyIR, a Python wrapper for IgBLAST v1.9, and V/J genes and CDR3 were assigned using IMGT germline references. Any read was removed if the V/J assignment was weak (E-value above 1e-6), the CDR3 was missing, or the read contained stop codons, out-of-frame junctions, or ambiguous translated residues. A V3J clonotype was defined by an identical inferred V gene, J gene, and CDR3 amino acid sequence. Percentage overlap between repertoires was calculated by dividing the number of shared unique clonotypes by the size of the smaller repertoire. Repertoire richness was assessed with RTK rarefaction, the Chao1 estimator, and Recon v2.1 estimates of unobserved clonotypes. Generation probabilities were computed with OLGA for all TCRbeta clonotypes obtained by the gDNA method from a few donors. In TCRdb, the immuneACCESS table is reduced to in-frame sequences with V and J assigned. These tables do not hold every clone; where another copy was compared, an unresolved V gene accounts for under half, and the others remain unexplained. The V and J calls and clone size come from that table; D and trimming were worked out from the DNA. The table for this sample lists fewer than 3 million clones; approximately 90% of them were counted only once. The ten most abundant clones make up about 0.41% of the sample.

Paper-wide results and their limitations: Based on pairwise subsampling, the degree of clonotype sharing among donors was expected to be affected by sequencing depth. Sampling was restricted to blood, and TCR repertoires in tissues likely differ from the TCR repertoires found in blood. Across a handful of donors, around 5% of naive CD4, approximately 3.5% of naive CD8, 2.3% of memory CD4, and about 0.4% of memory CD8 clonotypes were shared. Compared with non-shared clonotypes, the clonotypes found in all four sorted-subset donors had higher generation probabilities. Because the study included only a small number of donors, the genetic and exposure-history diversity represented was limited. Even with the large sequencing depth, rarefaction of the sorted-subset datasets indicated that sequencing was incomplete. Estimated clonotype richness was generally larger for naive than for memory subsets.

There are 15 amino acids in the CDR3, from cysteine to phenylalanine inclusive. Just CDR3 DNA is preserved here, 45 bases in frame from base 1. The germline V gene specifies MDHEN as CDR1 and SYDVKM as CDR2. At the junction V is shortened by 5 bases and J by 3 bases; bases outside the gene matches: 7. Material for sequencing was naive CD4+ T cells from PBMCs. The cell subset or site label, as the study defines it: CD45RA+ positively selected. The chain joins TRBV28 to TRBJ1-5; 7 middle bases align to TRBD1. This clonotype was sampled from a man aged 18 to 30 in good health. Some clones in this sample may be carry-over from other donors' samples. The bases are TGTGCCAGCAGTCCCGCGACAGGGACCAATCAGCCCCAGCATTTT. Its product reads: CASSPATGTNQPQHF.